The 2 T cell receptor beta chains below were found in one sample sequenced in a study of control samples from healthy donors and cancer patients. Clones were read by immunoSEQ multiplex PCR, and TCRdb kept only the in-frame ones, dropping some. There are 150,000 or so clones in the sample; more than 85% occur only once, and almost 6% lies in the top ten. The material sequenced was blood. The receptors derive from a young man in good health.

The CDR3 DNA reads as TGTGCCAGCAGCTGGACAGGGGAGTTTACCGGGGAGCTGTTTTTT. This translates into CASSWTGEFTGELFF. The chain is built from TRBV5-6 and TRBJ2-2; 9 bases are shared with TRBD1. From germline, CDR1 is SGHDT and CDR2 YYEEEE. This CDR3 has 15 residues. The J segment lost 5 bases and the V segment lost 3 bases, leaving 5 bases of the junction unmatched.

The chain employs TRBV15 and TRBJ2-7, with D tentatively TRBD2 (5 bases). The germline V gene encodes CDR1 LNHNV and CDR2 YYDKDF (reference sequence). Trimming removed 0 bases from V and 7 bases from J, with 13 bases in between. The CDR3 sequence is 14 residues long. CDR3 nucleotide sequence: TGTGCCACCAGCAGAGACGCCTGGGAGAGGGAGCAGTACTTC. This encodes CATSRDAWEREQYF.